The 17 T cell receptor beta chains presented below share a single source sample, sequenced in a study of blood T cell repertoires in COVID-19. Method: immunoSEQ multiplex PCR; TCRdb's copy keeps in-frame clones and lacks some. The sample lists hundreds of thousands of clones; more than 70% were seen once. Sequenced sample: peripheral blood. These receptor sequences come from a woman between 50 and 59 years old with acute or convalescent COVID-19.

The V call is TRBV11-2, the J call TRBJ2-1; maybe TRBD2 (6 bases). The V end lost 3 bases, the J end lost 4 bases, and 16 bases lay between the germline ends. The germline gives CDR1 SGHAT, CDR2 FQNNGV. This CDR3 region has 16 residues. In DNA, the CDR3 is TGTGCCAGCAGCTTTGAAGGGAGGCCGGGGTACAATGAGCAGTTCTTC. As protein: CASSFEGRPGYNEQFF.

The chain combines TRBV30 with TRBJ1-4, with 10 bases aligning to TRBD1. There are 13 residues in the CDR3. CDR1 is GTSNPN and CDR2 is SVGIG in the germline V gene (reference sequence). Trimming removed 3 bases from V and 7 bases from J; junction bases left unmatched: 2. This CDR3 reads CAWRGQGSEKLFF. The CDR3 DNA follows: TGTGCCTGGAGGGGACAGGGGAGTGAAAAACTGTTTTTT.

CDR3 in amino acids: CASSSTSGSTYEQYF. CDR3 coding DNA: TGTGCCAGCAGTTCTACTAGCGGGAGCACCTACGAGCAGTACTTC. The chain employs TRBV6-1 and TRBJ2-7, with TRBD2 identical over 11 bases. The CDR3 totals 15 residues. Germline loops: CDR1 MNHNS, CDR2 SASEGT. After removal of 5 bases from V and 2 bases from J, the junction contained 5 bases not matched to a gene.

The chain combines TRBV5-1 with TRBJ2-3; 9 bases align to TRBD2. Trimming cost V 6 bases and J 4 bases; bases outside gene matches: 6. This CDR3 is built from 14 residues. CDR1 and CDR2 (germline): SGHRS, YFSETQ. CDR3 DNA sequence: TGCGCCAGCAATGGACTAGCGCACCCAGATACGCAGTATTTT. Protein product: CASNGLAHPDTQYF.

The CDR3 protein is CATSWGGGHDPTDTQYF. In nucleotides, the CDR3 is TGTGCCACCAGCTGGGGCGGCGGACATGACCCCACAGATACGCAGTATTTT. This chain connects TRBV15 to TRBJ2-3; perhaps TRBD1 as D (5 bases). Trimming removed 5 bases at V and 2 bases at J, with 20 bases between. Germline V gene sequence: CDR1 LNHNV, CDR2 YYDKDF (reference sequence). The CDR3 sequence is 17 residues long.

This chain connects TRBV19 to TRBJ1-2; 8 positions match TRBD1. The J segment lost 4 bases and the V segment lost 2 bases, leaving 12 bases of the junction unmatched. Germline V gene sequence: CDR1 LNHDA, CDR2 SQIVND (reference sequence). CDR3 length: 17 amino acids. The chain's CDR3 is CASSIKITAGGGYGYTF. The CDR3 region has the DNA TGTGCCAGTAGTATAAAGATAACGGCAGGGGGCGGCTATGGCTACACCTTC.

This clone appeared a single time. CDR3 DNA: TGCGCCAGCATCTACAACGCGGGACTAGCGTACAATGAGCAGTTCTTC. This gives the protein CASIYNAGLAYNEQFF. The chain links TRBV5-1 to TRBJ2-1; 10 positions agree with TRBD2. Germline V gene lookup returns CDR1 SGHRS and CDR2 YFSETQ. V shed 6 bases, J shed 4 bases, and the junction held 10 bases outside the gene matches. CDR3 length: 16 amino acids. The full variable domain, rest sourced from reference TRBV5-1 and TRBJ2-1, is KAGVTQTPRYLIKTRGQQVTLSCSPISGHRSVSWYQQTPGQGLQFLFEYFSETQRNKGNFPGRFSGRQFSNSRSEMNVSTLELGDSALYLCASIYNAGLAYNEQFFGPGTRLTVL.

The chain carries TRBV5-6 and TRBJ2-1; perhaps TRBD2 as D (5 bases). V was cut by 3 bases and J by 9 bases, with 13 bases left in between. The germline CDR1 and CDR2 sequences are SGHDT and YYEEEE. This CDR3 is 13 amino acids long. DNA for the CDR3: TGTGCCAGCAGCTCCGGGCCAGCGGTTGAGCAGTTCTTC. Its translation is CASSSGPAVEQFF.

This rearrangement joins TRBV18 to TRBJ1-2, with 8 bases lining up with TRBD1. Trimming removed 3 bases from V and 4 bases from J; junction bases left unmatched: 7. Per germline, CDR1 KGHSH and CDR2 LQKENI. There are 15 residues in the CDR3. The CDR3 DNA follows: TGTGCCAGCTCACCTGAAGCAGGGGGCGTCTATGGCTACACCTTC. Translating gives CASSPEAGGVYGYTF.

The chain combines TRBV20-1 with TRBJ2-3, with unresolved D. There are 10 residues in the CDR3. Between the trimmed V and J ends, which lost 4 bases and 5 bases, there was a span of 4 bases. CDR1 is DFQATT, CDR2 SNEGSKA, per germline (reference sequence). The CDR3 loop reads CSATRDTQYF. CDR3 sequence (DNA): TGCAGTGCTACGAGAGATACGCAGTATTTT.

V usage is TRBV5-1 and J usage is TRBJ2-5, with TRBD2 matching 9 bases. V shed 0 bases, J shed 2 bases, and the junction held 11 bases outside the gene matches. The germline CDR1 and CDR2 sequences are SGHRS and YFSETQ. This CDR3 has 18 residues. The CDR3 nucleotides read TGCGCCAGCAGCTTGGCCCCATGGCGGGAGGGACGACAAGAGACCCAGTACTTC. It is translated as CASSLAPWREGRQETQYF.

V usage is TRBV19 and J usage is TRBJ1-5; D is ambiguous. Germline CDR1 and CDR2: LNHDA and SQIVND (reference sequence). V lost 4 bases and J 4 bases, leaving 14 bases between the germline ends. The CDR3 is 15 amino acids. CDR3 region: CASSKEVLSNQPQHF. The CDR3 DNA sequence: TGTGCCAGTAGTAAAGAGGTTCTAAGTAATCAGCCCCAGCATTTT.

The chain couples TRBV18 to TRBJ1-1, with D possibly being TRBD1 (6 bases). The CDR3 spans 15 residues. The V end lost 3 bases, the J end lost 1 base, and 12 bases lay between the germline ends. Germline CDR1 is KGHSH and CDR2 is LQKENI. CDR3 protein: CASSPYTGKNTEAFF. The CDR3 region has the DNA TGTGCCAGCTCACCCTATACAGGGAAGAACACTGAAGCTTTCTTT. The variable domain in full, with the rest retrieved from reference TRBV18 and TRBJ1-1, is NAGVMQNPRHLVRRRGQEARLRCSPMKGHSHVYWYRQLPEEGLKFMVYLQKENIIDESGMPKERFSAEFPKEGPSILRIQQVVRGDSAAYFCASSPYTGKNTEAFFGQGTRLTVV.

In DNA, the CDR3 is TGTGCCAGCAGAGGACAGGGGGATCAGCCCCAGCATTTT. Translated: CASRGQGDQPQHF. The chain carries TRBV2 and TRBJ1-5, with TRBD1 identical over 10 bases. V was pared by 6 bases and J by 5 bases, with 1 base of the junction left unmatched. In germline, CDR1 is SNHLY, CDR2 FYNNEI. The CDR3 is 13 residues long. The full variable domain, its missing parts supplied by reference TRBV2 and TRBJ1-5, is EPEVTQTPSHQVTQMGQEVILRCVPISNHLYFYWYRQILGQKVEFLVSFYNNEISEKSEIFDDQFSVERPDGSNFTLKIRSTKLEDSAMYFCASRGQGDQPQHFGDGTRLSIL.

The rearrangement uses TRBV6-4 and TRBJ2-1; 10 nucleotides align to TRBD2. The CDR3 consists of 17 residues. After removal of 2 bases from V and 12 bases from J, the junction contained 16 bases not matched to a gene. Germline assignment: CDR1 MRHNA and CDR2 SNTAGT. CDR3 amino acids: CASSDLPGTSGIIAQFF. The CDR3 coding sequence is TGTGCCAGCAGTGACCTCCCAGGCACTAGCGGGATTATAGCGCAGTTCTTC.

The chain links TRBV30 to TRBJ2-3; D call uncertain. Germline values: CDR1 GTSNPN, CDR2 SVGIG (reference sequence). This CDR3 is built from 14 residues. V was clipped by 3 bases and J by 4 bases, with 14 bases between them. CDR3 nucleotides: TGTGCCTGGAGCTCATTTGGAGAGTCAGATACGCAGTATTTT. Translation gives CAWSSFGESDTQYF.

V and J are TRBV27 and TRBJ1-5; no firm D call. The V gene lost 6 bases and the J gene lost 9 bases, with 12 bases spanning the gap. CDR1 and CDR2 from the germline V gene are MNHEY and SMNVEV (reference sequence). The CDR3 covers 12 residues. CDR3 sequence: CASSPPGGPQHF. CDR3 DNA: TGTGCCAGCAGCCCCCCGGGTGGGCCCCAGCATTTT.